This T cell receptor (beta chain) was found in a study of immune evolution from preneoplasia to lung adenocarcinoma. Germline V lookup: CDR1 SGHRS, CDR2 YFSETQ. V was cut by 5 bases and J by 4 bases, with 15 bases left in between. CDR3 length equals 14 residues. Profiling relied on immunoSEQ multiplex PCR, and the TCRdb table lists in-frame clones only, not all of them. The table lists 5,000 or so clones, around 76% of them singletons. The sequence was collected from a person aged 55-80 years with lung adenocarcinoma. The rearrangement joins TRBV5-1 to TRBJ1-1, with D uncertain. The sample taken for sequencing was FFPE minimally invasive lung adenocarcinoma tissue. The CDR3 loop is CASSSTMGFTEAFF. The CDR3 DNA reads as TGCGCCAGCAGTTCGACCATGGGGTTCACTGAAGCTTTCTTT.